This T cell receptor beta chain was profiled in a study of a mutant IDH1 vaccine in newly diagnosed glioma. Turning to the study itself: Males made up approximately 62% and females about 40% of treated patients, whose mean age was around 41 years. Study-wide findings and caveats: Pseudoprogression appeared independent of alterations in top peripheral clonotypes.

Assay used: immunoSEQ multiplex PCR; TCRdb lists only in-frame clones, some missing. The sample holds roughly 25,000 clones, roughly 90% seen once. This CDR3 comprises 13 residues. V lost 6 bases and J 4 bases, leaving 12 bases between the germline ends. CDR1 and CDR2 (germline): KGHSH, LQKENI. A remark on this clone: Its antigen remains unknown.

Time point of the sample: baseline, week 1 (first vaccination visit). The treatment: pre-vaccination baseline after standard-of-care therapy. New astrocytomas of WHO grade 3 or 4 that were IDH1-mutant and ATRX-lost were found in the donors. Sequencing was performed on PBMCs, taken from a glioma patient treated with radiotherapy, temozolomide or both. The receptor was isolated from a man younger than 45 with glioma. This chain uses TRBV18 with TRBJ1-2, with D tentatively TRBD1 (5 bases). In DNA form, the CDR3 reads TGTGCCAGCTCTCAAGGGGAGGGCTATGGCTACACCTTC. It specifies CASSQGEGYGYTF.